The 7 T cell receptor beta chains presented below share a single source sample, sequenced in a study of blood T cell repertoires in COVID-19. The method was immunoSEQ multiplex PCR; TCRdb's version includes in-frame clones alone and lacks a portion of them. Among approximately 170,000 clones listed, roughly 80% were seen once. Sequencing used peripheral blood. The receptors were gathered from a woman older than 75 with acute or convalescent COVID-19.

The chain uses TRBV11-2 and TRBJ1-2; 9 bases align to TRBD1. The germline V gene encodes CDR1 SGHAT and CDR2 FQNNGV. The trim removed 5 bases at V and 2 bases at J, leaving 9 bases unmatched. This CDR3 is 16 amino acids long. CDR3 sequence (DNA): TGTGCCAGCAGCGACTACCCGGGACAGGGCAACTATGGCTACACCTTC. Protein sequence: CASSDYPGQGNYGYTF.

This chain connects TRBV2 to TRBJ1-1; D is unresolved. The germline CDR1 and CDR2 sequences are SNHLY and FYNNEI. The length of the CDR3 is 13 residues. V was cut by 6 bases and J by 0 bases, with 8 bases left in between. The CDR3 nucleotides are TGTGCCAGCAGAAGGGAGATGAACACTGAAGCTTTCTTT. This gives the protein CASRREMNTEAFF.

The chain links TRBV6-5 to TRBJ2-7; 7 bases align to TRBD2. The CDR3 is 12 amino acids. The germline CDR1 and CDR2 sequences are MNHEY and SVGAGI. V gave up 11 bases and J gave up 3 bases; unmatched junction bases: 7. This CDR3 reads CAGRGGRYEQYF. The CDR3 nucleotides are TGTGCCGGCCGCGGGGGACGCTACGAGCAGTACTTC.

V gene TRBV3-1 (or the pseudogene TRBV3-2) combines with J gene TRBJ2-7; tentatively, D is TRBD1 (5 bases). This CDR3 is 12 amino acids long. Per the germline V gene, CDR1 is LGHDT and CDR2 is YNNKEL (reference sequence). The V gene lost 4 bases and the J gene lost 4 bases, with 8 bases spanning the gap. The DNA of the CDR3 is TGTGCCAGCAGCCCCGACAGTTACGAGCAGTACTTC. This gives the protein CASSPDSYEQYF.

The gene calls are TRBV7-9 and TRBJ1-4, with D maybe TRBD1 (6 bases). CDR3 length: 14 residues. Trimming pared 6 bases from V and 8 bases from J, leaving 16 bases between. In germline, CDR1 is SEHNR, CDR2 FQNEAQ (reference sequence). The CDR3 nucleotides are TGTGCCAGCAGTGCAGGGGCGGTATCGGAAAAACTGTTTTTT. This sequence encodes CASSAGAVSEKLFF.

This clone was recorded only once. The chain joins TRBV27 to TRBJ2-5; 9 nucleotides line up with TRBD1. V shed 5 bases, J shed 3 bases, and the junction held 19 bases outside the gene matches. Germline lookup yields CDR1 MNHEY and CDR2 SMNVEV (reference sequence). This CDR3 region has 19 residues. CDR3 region: CASSRISRAGTGFEETQYF. CDR3 coding DNA: TGTGCCAGCAGTAGAATTAGCCGGGCCGGGACAGGGTTCGAAGAGACCCAGTACTTC.

J is TRBJ2-1 and V is TRBV10-3, with 8 bases lining up with TRBD1. CDR1 is ENHRY and CDR2 is SYGVKD in the germline V gene. V lost 8 bases to trimming and J lost 3 bases; unmatched junction nucleotides: 9. The CDR3 extends over 15 amino acids. The CDR3 is CAIGMTGVFYNEQFF. In DNA, the CDR3 is TGTGCCATCGGGATGACAGGGGTCTTCTACAATGAGCAGTTCTTC.